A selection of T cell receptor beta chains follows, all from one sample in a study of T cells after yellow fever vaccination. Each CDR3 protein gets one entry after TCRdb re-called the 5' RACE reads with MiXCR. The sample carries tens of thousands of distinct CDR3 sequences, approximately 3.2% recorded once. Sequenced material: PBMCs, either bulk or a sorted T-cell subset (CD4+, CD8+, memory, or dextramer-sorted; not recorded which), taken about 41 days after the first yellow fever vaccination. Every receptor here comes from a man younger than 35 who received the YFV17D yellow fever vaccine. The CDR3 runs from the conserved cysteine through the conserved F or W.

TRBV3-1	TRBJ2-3	CASSPGLATDTQYF
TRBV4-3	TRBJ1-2	CASSQARRSLYGYTF
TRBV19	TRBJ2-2	CASKSLLAGVNTGELFF
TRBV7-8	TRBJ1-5	CASSQEASQPQHF
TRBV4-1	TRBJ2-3	CASSQVGGMADTQYF
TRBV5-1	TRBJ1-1	CASRDRRTEAFF
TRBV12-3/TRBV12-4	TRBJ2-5	CASRTVGAFRTQYF
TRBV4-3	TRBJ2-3	CASSQVRSMGGPTDTQYF
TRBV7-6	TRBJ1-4	CASSKGAPNEKLFF
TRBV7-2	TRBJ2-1	CASRLNLAGGNEQFF
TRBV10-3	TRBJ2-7	CAIRTDSRPYEQYF
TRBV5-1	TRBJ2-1	CASSLVVGSSYNEQFF
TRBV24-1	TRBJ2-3	CATSDGRQVTQYF